Listed below are T cell receptor beta chains from one sample, sequenced in a study of T cell changes during pregnancy in multiple sclerosis. Here immunoSEQ multiplex PCR was the method, and the copy in TCRdb shows in-frame clones only, minus some. Seen here are 55,000 to 75,000 clones, 90% to 95% observed once, and the top ten hold more than 1.1%. The sample in question was peripheral blood, obtained after pregnancy. These receptors originate from a female donor with multiple sclerosis, enrolled in a pregnancy study. CDR3s include the opening cysteine and the closing phenylalanine or tryptophan. Fields, in order: D gene, J gene, clone size, V gene, CDR3 protein, CDR3 DNA. A D gene is named only where the DNA matches it firmly. Size is omitted from some rows. Given values are once, few, many or a class for expanded clones.

D gene: -; J gene: TRBJ1-2; clone size: -; V gene: TRBV4-1; CDR3 protein: CASSHRWGGDGYTF; CDR3 DNA: TGCGCCAGCAGCCATCGATGGGGAGGAGATGGCTACACCTTC
D gene: TRBD2; J gene: TRBJ2-3; clone size: -; V gene: TRBV6-4; CDR3 protein: CAKSVLAGAWTDTQYF; CDR3 DNA: TGTGCCAAGTCTGTGCTAGCGGGAGCATGGACAGATACGCAGTATTTT
D gene: TRBD2; J gene: TRBJ2-2; clone size: -; V gene: TRBV7-9; CDR3 protein: CASSIGYGLATNTGELFF; CDR3 DNA: TGTGCCAGCAGCATAGGATACGGACTAGCAACGAACACCGGGGAGCTGTTTTTT
D gene: TRBD2; J gene: TRBJ2-3; clone size: -; V gene: TRBV5-1; CDR3 protein: CASRGTSGRGRADTQYF; CDR3 DNA: TGCGCCAGCCGAGGGACTAGCGGGAGAGGAAGGGCAGATACGCAGTATTTT
D gene: -; J gene: TRBJ1-1; clone size: -; V gene: TRBV5-1; CDR3 protein: CASSLDHLSEAFF; CDR3 DNA: TGCGCCAGCAGCTTGGATCACCTATCTGAAGCTTTCTTT
D gene: TRBD1; J gene: TRBJ1-5; clone size: -; V gene: TRBV19; CDR3 protein: CASSSGQGNQPQHF; CDR3 DNA: TGTGCCAGTAGTTCCGGACAGGGGAATCAGCCCCAGCATTTT
D gene: TRBD2; J gene: TRBJ2-1; clone size: -; V gene: TRBV11-2; CDR3 protein: CASSLGNSGRLNEQFF; CDR3 DNA: TGTGCCAGCAGCTTAGGGAATAGCGGGAGGTTAAATGAGCAGTTCTTC
D gene: -; J gene: TRBJ1-3; clone size: -; V gene: TRBV4-1; CDR3 protein: CASSRTDSLSGNTIYF; CDR3 DNA: TGCGCCAGCAGCCGAACGGACAGCCTCTCTGGAAACACCATATATTTT
D gene: TRBD1; J gene: TRBJ1-5; clone size: -; V gene: TRBV7-2; CDR3 protein: CASSLTTGSYQPQHF; CDR3 DNA: TGTGCCAGCAGCTTAACGACAGGGTCTTACCAGCCCCAGCATTTT
D gene: TRBD1; J gene: TRBJ2-7; clone size: -; V gene: TRBV5-1; CDR3 protein: CASSLGQGPDEQYF; CDR3 DNA: TGCGCCAGCAGCCTCGGACAGGGCCCCGACGAGCAGTACTTC
D gene: -; J gene: TRBJ2-7; clone size: -; V gene: TRBV13; CDR3 protein: CASSSTGHSYEQYF; CDR3 DNA: TGTGCCAGCAGCTCCACTGGACACTCCTACGAGCAGTACTTC
D gene: -; J gene: TRBJ1-6; clone size: -; V gene: TRBV7-2; CDR3 protein: CASSQQSGTAGSPLHF; CDR3 DNA: TGTGCCAGCAGCCAACAATCTGGGACGGCGGGATCACCCCTCCACTTT
D gene: -; J gene: TRBJ1-5; clone size: -; V gene: TRBV6-1; CDR3 protein: CASSELPSWTELNQPQHF; CDR3 DNA: TGTGCCAGCAGTGAGCTACCTAGTTGGACAGAACTGAATCAGCCCCAGCATTTT
D gene: -; J gene: TRBJ2-1; clone size: -; V gene: TRBV19; CDR3 protein: CASSIGQRSYNEQFF; CDR3 DNA: TGTGCCAGTAGTATCGGTCAACGCTCCTACAATGAGCAGTTCTTC
D gene: TRBD1; J gene: TRBJ2-7; clone size: -; V gene: TRBV5-1; CDR3 protein: CASSLGQGALREQYF; CDR3 DNA: TGCGCCAGCAGCCTCGGACAGGGGGCCCTCCGGGAGCAGTACTTC
D gene: -; J gene: TRBJ2-7; clone size: -; V gene: TRBV5-6; CDR3 protein: CASSWTTDNYEQYF; CDR3 DNA: TGTGCCAGCAGCTGGACTACCGACAACTACGAGCAGTACTTC
D gene: -; J gene: TRBJ1-1; clone size: -; V gene: TRBV7-9; CDR3 protein: CASSFDRLTEAFF; CDR3 DNA: TGTGCCAGCAGCTTTGACAGGCTCACTGAAGCTTTCTTT
D gene: TRBD1; J gene: TRBJ2-2; clone size: once; V gene: TRBV10-3; CDR3 protein: CAISLGTANTGELFF; CDR3 DNA: TGTGCCATCAGCCTAGGGACAGCCAACACCGGGGAGCTGTTTTTT
D gene: -; J gene: TRBJ2-1; clone size: -; V gene: TRBV13; CDR3 protein: CASSLVVGEQFF; CDR3 DNA: TGTGCCAGCAGCTTAGTTGTCGGTGAGCAGTTCTTC
D gene: TRBD2; J gene: TRBJ2-1; clone size: once; V gene: TRBV4-3; CDR3 protein: CASSQPHSGKGGEQFF; CDR3 DNA: TGCGCCAGCAGCCAACCCCATAGCGGGAAGGGTGGTGAGCAGTTCTTC
D gene: TRBD2; J gene: TRBJ2-3; clone size: once; V gene: TRBV5-1; CDR3 protein: CASSLRSGGTDTQYF; CDR3 DNA: TGCGCCAGCAGCTTGAGAAGCGGGGGCACAGATACGCAGTATTTT
D gene: TRBD2; J gene: TRBJ2-1; clone size: -; V gene: TRBV9; CDR3 protein: CASSVTSGASHEQFF; CDR3 DNA: TGTGCCAGCAGCGTCACTAGCGGGGCGTCCCATGAGCAGTTCTTC
D gene: TRBD1; J gene: TRBJ1-3; clone size: -; V gene: TRBV18; CDR3 protein: CASSPQGGSGNTIYF; CDR3 DNA: TGTGCCAGCTCACCACAAGGGGGCTCCGGAAACACCATATATTTT
D gene: -; J gene: TRBJ2-2; clone size: -; V gene: TRBV25-1; CDR3 protein: CATMGGPANTGELFF; CDR3 DNA: TGTGCCACCATGGGGGGGCCCGCGAACACCGGGGAGCTGTTTTTT
D gene: -; J gene: TRBJ1-2; clone size: few; V gene: TRBV5-5; CDR3 protein: CASSLDAGGANYGYTF; CDR3 DNA: TGTGCCAGCAGCTTGGATGCCGGGGGAGCTAACTATGGCTACACCTTC
D gene: -; J gene: TRBJ2-2; clone size: once; V gene: TRBV5-4; CDR3 protein: CASSLKGINTGELFF; CDR3 DNA: TGTGCCAGCAGCTTGAAGGGGATTAATACCGGGGAGCTGTTTTTT
D gene: -; J gene: TRBJ2-7; clone size: -; V gene: TRBV7-9; CDR3 protein: CASIRQDSYEQYF; CDR3 DNA: TGTGCCAGCATCCGACAGGACTCCTACGAGCAGTACTTC
D gene: TRBD2; J gene: TRBJ2-1; clone size: -; V gene: TRBV4-3; CDR3 protein: CASSQDQTSGSYNEQFF; CDR3 DNA: TGCGCCAGCAGCCAAGACCAGACTAGCGGGAGCTACAATGAGCAGTTCTTC
D gene: TRBD1; J gene: TRBJ2-5; clone size: once; V gene: TRBV14; CDR3 protein: CASSRMRGTGGEETQYF; CDR3 DNA: TGTGCCAGCAGCCGGATGAGAGGGACAGGGGGCGAAGAGACCCAGTACTTC
D gene: TRBD1; J gene: TRBJ1-4; clone size: once; V gene: TRBV5-1; CDR3 protein: CASSSRDRGSEKLFF; CDR3 DNA: TGCGCCAGCAGCTCCCGGGACAGGGGATCCGAAAAACTGTTTTTT
D gene: -; J gene: TRBJ1-3; clone size: -; V gene: TRBV10-3; CDR3 protein: CAITAGGVLSGNTIYF; CDR3 DNA: TGTGCCATCACCGCCGGAGGGGTCCTCTCTGGAAACACCATATATTTT
D gene: TRBD2; J gene: TRBJ2-2; clone size: once; V gene: TRBV29-1; CDR3 protein: CSVAPTVTPGLAGGTGELFF; CDR3 DNA: TGCAGCGTTGCTCCCACCGTTACCCCGGGACTAGCGGGAGGCACCGGGGAGCTGTTTTTT
D gene: -; J gene: TRBJ2-5; clone size: -; V gene: TRBV10-3; CDR3 protein: CAISDLGLSQETQYF; CDR3 DNA: TGTGCCATCAGTGACCTCGGACTGAGCCAAGAGACCCAGTACTTC
D gene: TRBD1; J gene: TRBJ1-2; clone size: -; V gene: TRBV6-5; CDR3 protein: CASSYRGDRNYGYTF; CDR3 DNA: TGTGCCAGCAGTTACAGAGGGGACAGGAACTATGGCTACACCTTC
D gene: TRBD1; J gene: TRBJ2-7; clone size: -; V gene: TRBV5-1; CDR3 protein: CASSLGGDRGSEQYF; CDR3 DNA: TGCGCCAGCAGCTTGGGTGGGGACAGGGGGTCCGAGCAGTACTTC
D gene: TRBD1; J gene: TRBJ2-7; clone size: -; V gene: TRBV5-1; CDR3 protein: CASSSQIGQDEQYF; CDR3 DNA: TGCGCCAGCAGCTCCCAAATCGGACAGGACGAGCAGTACTTC
D gene: -; J gene: TRBJ2-7; clone size: -; V gene: TRBV7-2; CDR3 protein: CASSVDYRYEQYF; CDR3 DNA: TGTGCCAGCAGCGTGGACTATAGGTACGAGCAGTACTTC
D gene: TRBD2; J gene: TRBJ2-5; clone size: -; V gene: TRBV5-1; CDR3 protein: CASSLEASGSVKTQYF; CDR3 DNA: TGCGCCAGCAGCTTGGAAGCTAGCGGGAGTGTGAAGACCCAGTACTTC
D gene: TRBD2; J gene: TRBJ2-2; clone size: -; V gene: TRBV4-3; CDR3 protein: CASSQAGGNTGELFF; CDR3 DNA: TGCGCCAGCAGCCAAGCGGGAGGAAACACCGGGGAGCTGTTTTTT